There are a few counts of the clone carrying this T cell receptor beta chain. These data belong to a study of T cells in Graves' hyperthyroidism and ophthalmopathy. It was RNA transcripts that yielded the amplified TCR beta CDR3 regions. TCR CDR3 regions were first amplified by RT-PCR with HTBI primers. TCRdb recomputed calls from the multiplex PCR reads with MiXCR, one row per CDR3 protein. Seen here are under 250,000 distinct CDR3 sequences, roughly 22% observed once, and the top ten hold roughly a third. V gave up 3 bases and J gave up 5 bases; unmatched junction bases: 8. The germline V gene encodes CDR1 KGHDR and CDR2 SFDVKD. CDR3 length: 15 amino acids. Lactation, pregnancy, other autoimmune disease or uncontrolled infection excluded patients. Isolation of PBMCs was performed on around 9.8 ml fresh peripheral blood.

The sample consisted of blood. This TCR was sampled from a woman aged 40 to 50 with Graves' ophthalmopathy. V and J are TRBV24-1 and TRBJ2-5, with 7 nucleotides matching TRBD2. The CDR3 DNA reads as TGTGCCACCAGTGATATTGGGGGGGATACGGAGACCCAGTACTTC. It yields the protein CATSDIGGDTETQYF.